The 30 T cell receptor beta chains below were found in one sample sequenced in a study of OX40 agonist ivuxolimab in advanced cancers. TCRdb's copy holds only in-frame clones and misses some; the assay was immunoSEQ multiplex PCR. Counted here are 55,000 to 80,000 clones, over 75% occurring once; the ten biggest clones make up about 0.26%. This specimen consisted of CD4+ or CD8+ T cells sorted from blood, obtained in a trial of the OX40 agonist ivuxolimab. All receptors come from an adult with an advanced solid tumor such as melanoma, head and neck, liver or kidney cancer.

The rearrangement uses TRBV19 and TRBJ1-2; D might be TRBD1 (5 bases). The CDR3 consists of 16 residues. The V gene's germline CDR1 is LNHDA and CDR2 SQIVND (reference sequence). With 4 bases removed from V and 6 bases from J, the gap between germline ends came to 21 bases. CDR3 sequence (DNA): TGTGCCAGTAGTACGACACCAGGGACGAGGAGTGATGGCTACACCTTC. Protein product: CASSTTPGTRSDGYTF.

V and J are TRBV11-3 and TRBJ2-7, with D possibly being TRBD2 (6 bases). The CDR3 loop spans 14 amino acids. Germline CDR1 reads SGHNT; CDR2 reads YENEEA. V gave up 0 bases and J gave up 3 bases, with 9 bases separating them. The CDR3 region is CASSLDSTSYEQYF. The CDR3 DNA sequence: TGTGCCAGCAGCTTAGATTCGACTAGCTACGAGCAGTACTTC.

This chain links TRBV4-2 with TRBJ2-7; 7 bases match TRBD2. The length of the CDR3 is 16 residues. V shed 1 base and J 0 bases; nucleotides not matched to a gene: 6. From germline, CDR1 is LGHNA and CDR2 YNFKEQ. CDR3 in DNA: TGTGCCAGCAGCCAAGGGATGAGCGGGAACTCCTACGAGCAGTACTTC. Translating gives CASSQGMSGNSYEQYF.

The rearrangement links TRBV19 to TRBJ2-3; 8 nucleotides align to TRBD2. The junction had 5 bases not matched to a gene; V was cut back by 6 bases and J by 6 bases. This CDR3 comprises 13 residues. Per germline, CDR1 LNHDA and CDR2 SQIVND (reference sequence). The CDR3: CASRQEREDTQYF. The CDR3 bases are TGTGCCAGTAGGCAGGAGCGGGAGGATACGCAGTATTTT.

CDR3 DNA sequence: TGTGCCAGCACCATGGGACTAGCGGGGGTTAATGAGCAGTTCTTC. Amino acids: CASTMGLAGVNEQFF. The chain has TRBV27 and TRBJ2-1, with TRBD2 matching 14 bases. Unmatched junction bases numbered 6, after V lost 7 bases and J lost 7 bases. The CDR3 is 15 amino acids. The germline CDR1 and CDR2 sequences are MNHEY and SMNVEV (reference sequence).

J is TRBJ1-4 and V is TRBV4-1, with D possibly being TRBD1 (6 bases). The length of the CDR3 is 16 residues. V lost 2 bases and J 8 bases, leaving 18 bases between the germline ends. Germline V gives CDR1 MGHRA, CDR2 YSYEKL. The DNA for the CDR3 is TGCGCCAGCAGCCAAAACCAACAGGGTATGTGGGAAAAACTGTTTTTT. This codes for CASSQNQQGMWEKLFF.

The rearrangement uses TRBV10-3 and TRBJ2-1; D call uncertain. V was cut by 2 bases and J by 8 bases, with 10 bases left in between. CDR3 length equals 13 residues. Germline CDR1 and CDR2: ENHRY and SYGVKD. The CDR3 reads CAISEGPSYEQFF. The CDR3 DNA reads TGTGCCATCAGTGAGGGACCCTCCTATGAGCAGTTCTTC.

The chain combines TRBV21-1 with TRBJ2-2; TRBD1 was called by the table and not checked on the DNA. TRBV21-1 constitutes a pseudogene. The CDR3 runs 17 residues. CDR3 sequence (DNA): TGTGCCAGCAGCAAAGCCCGGGACAGATGTTTCACCGGGGAGCTGTTTTTT. Its protein is CASSKARDRCFTGELFF.

The chain carries TRBV5-1 and TRBJ1-1; 9 nucleotides agree with TRBD1. V was clipped by 0 bases and J by 8 bases; unmatched bases: 11. There are 16 residues in the CDR3. Germline CDR1 is SGHRS and CDR2 is YFSETQ. CDR3 DNA sequence: TGCGCCAGCAGCTTGGGGCTCCCGGGACAGGGCTCAGAAGCTTTCTTT. This sequence encodes CASSLGLPGQGSEAFF.

J is TRBJ1-5 and V is TRBV7-2, with D uncertain. Per germline, CDR1 SGHTA and CDR2 FQGNSA. Trimming took off 5 bases at V and 2 bases at J, with 13 bases between the two ends. The CDR3 is made up of 15 amino acids. This CDR3 reads CASSTALLGNQPQHF. Written as DNA, the CDR3 is TGTGCCAGCAGCACCGCCTTGTTGGGCAATCAGCCCCAGCATTTT.

The V gene is TRBV18, the J gene TRBJ2-5; D not resolved. The V and J ends lost 8 bases and 0 bases respectively, with 10 bases between them. This CDR3 has 13 amino acids. The germline gives CDR1 KGHSH, CDR2 LQKENI. The CDR3 sequence is CASQRTYQETQYF. The CDR3 DNA reads TGTGCCAGCCAGAGGACGTACCAAGAGACCCAGTACTTC. Supplemented by reference TRBV18 and TRBJ2-5, the full variable domain reads NAGVMQNPRHLVRRRGQEARLRCSPMKGHSHVYWYRQLPEEGLKFMVYLQKENIIDESGMPKERFSAEFPKEGPSILRIQQVVRGDSAAYFCASQRTYQETQYFGPGTRLLVL.

The genes are TRBV19 and TRBJ2-1; TRBD2 aligns across 8 bases. Trimming removed 7 bases from V and 11 bases from J; junction bases left unmatched: 13. This CDR3 region has 14 residues. From germline, CDR1 is LNHDA and CDR2 SQIVND (reference sequence). CDR3 coding DNA: TGTGCCAGTATCCTAGGGGGTGCGGGAGGAAAGCAGTTCTTC. Protein: CASILGGAGGKQFF.

The chain has TRBV7-6 and TRBJ1-3, with 9 bases fitting TRBD1. Germline V gene sequence: CDR1 SGHVS, CDR2 FNYEAQ. The V gene end was trimmed by 4 bases and the J gene end by 4 bases; junction bases not matched to a gene: 11. The CDR3 spans 17 residues. The chain's CDR3 is CASSYEGQGTFGNTIYF. CDR3 nucleotides: TGTGCCAGCAGCTACGAGGGACAGGGAACTTTCGGAAACACCATATATTTT.

This clone occurred once. This chain uses TRBV28 with TRBJ2-7; TRBD2 aligns across 8 bases. The trim removed 6 bases at V and 0 bases at J, leaving 7 bases unmatched. This CDR3 is built from 15 residues. CDR1 is MDHEN and CDR2 is SYDVKM in the germline V gene. The CDR3 region is CASSRSGSRSYEQYF. The CDR3 DNA is TGTGCCAGCAGCCGAAGCGGGAGTCGCTCCTACGAGCAGTACTTC.

This sequence joins TRBV11-2 and TRBJ2-3; tentative D call: TRBD2 (6 bases). Germline lookup yields CDR1 SGHAT and CDR2 FQNNGV. The length of the CDR3 is 15 residues. Trimming pared 4 bases from V and 2 bases from J, leaving 13 bases between. For the CDR3, the DNA is TGTGCCAGCAGCTCCCAGGCTAGCGACACAGATACGCAGTATTTT. Its protein is CASSSQASDTDTQYF.

This chain connects TRBV5-4 to TRBJ1-1; the match to TRBD1 covers 12 bases. Trimming removed 2 bases from V and 4 bases from J; junction bases left unmatched: 6. The CDR3 has 16 residues. Germline CDR1 is SGHNT and CDR2 is YYREEE (reference sequence). CDR3 bases: TGTGCCAGCAGCTTAGGGACAGGGGGCTTGGGCACTGAAGCTTTCTTT. Translated, it gives CASSLGTGGLGTEAFF.

In this sample, this clone turned up a few times. The gene calls are TRBV7-6 and TRBJ1-3; the D is unclear. Trimming took off 4 bases at V and 1 base at J, with 5 bases between the two ends. Germline V CDR1 and CDR2: SGHVS, FNYEAQ. This CDR3 is built from 13 residues. The DNA of the CDR3 is TGTGCCAGCAGCTCTCAATCTGGAAACACCATATATTTT. This sequence encodes CASSSQSGNTIYF.

CDR3: CASSFLEIWVQADTQYF. CDR3 DNA sequence: TGTGCCAGCAGCTTCTTAGAAATCTGGGTTCAGGCAGATACGCAGTATTTT. This chain uses TRBV5-8 with TRBJ2-3; D ambiguous. The germline V gene encodes CDR1 SGHTS and CDR2 YDEGEE. V was trimmed by 2 bases and J by 4 bases, leaving 20 bases between them. The CDR3 spans 17 residues.

The chain uses TRBV5-4 and TRBJ1-6; D is perhaps TRBD1 (5 bases). In germline, CDR1 is SGHNT, CDR2 YYREEE (reference sequence). The ends were cut back, 2 bases at V and 0 bases at J, with 12 bases in the middle. The CDR3 totals 17 residues. CDR3 sequence: CASSLSQGSSYNSPLHF. CDR3 in DNA: TGTGCCAGCAGCTTATCGCAGGGATCCTCCTATAATTCACCCCTCCACTTT. The variable domain in full, completed from reference TRBV5-4 and TRBJ1-6, reads ETGVTQSPTHLIKTRGQQVTLRCSSQSGHNTVSWYQQALGQGPQFIFQYYREEENGRGNFPPRFSGLQFPNYSSELNVNALELDDSALYLCASSLSQGSSYNSPLHFGNGTRLTVT.

This clone was observed once. The V gene is TRBV28, the J gene TRBJ1-2, with D possibly being TRBD1 (6 bases). The CDR3 is 13 amino acids. Germline V gives CDR1 MDHEN, CDR2 SYDVKM. V shed 3 bases and J shed 5 bases, with 10 bases lying between them. The CDR3: CASSFGGPYGYTF. The DNA of the CDR3 is TGTGCCAGCAGTTTCGGGGGCCCGTATGGCTACACCTTC.

V gene TRBV7-9 combines with J gene TRBJ1-1, with a possible D match to TRBD1 (5 bases). The germline V gene has CDR1 SEHNR and CDR2 FQNEAQ (reference sequence). The length of the CDR3 is 13 residues. Trimming took off 0 bases at V and 8 bases at J, with 10 bases between the two ends. DNA for the CDR3: TGTGCCAGCAGCTTAGCGGGCAGGGAAGAAGCTTTCTTT. Its translation is CASSLAGREEAFF.

The chain uses TRBV2 and TRBJ2-3, with 9 bases that match TRBD2. The V and J ends lost 8 bases and 6 bases, in that order; junction bases with no gene match: 12. There are 15 residues in the CDR3. Germline V gene lookup returns CDR1 SNHLY and CDR2 FYNNEI. CDR3 DNA: TGTGCCAGCCACAACCCCGGGACTAGCCCCGATACGCAGTATTTT. Encoded protein: CASHNPGTSPDTQYF.

The chain carries TRBV4-3 and TRBJ1-2; D is ambiguous. There are 14 residues in the CDR3. V lost 0 bases and J lost 4, with 9 bases in between. CDR1 is LGHNA and CDR2 is YSLEER in the germline V gene. CDR3 amino acids: CASSQDFTTYGYTF. The CDR3 DNA is TGCGCCAGCAGCCAAGATTTCACCACCTATGGCTACACCTTC.

The count of this clone is one. CDR3 sequence (DNA): TGTGCCAGCAGCAAAAAGGCAGGGGCTCAGAACACTGAAGCTTTCTTT. Amino acid sequence: CASSKKAGAQNTEAFF. The chain carries TRBV21-1 and TRBJ1-1; the table gives TRBD1 as D, unverified against the DNA. TRBV21-1 is classified as a pseudogene. The CDR3 totals 16 residues.

J is TRBJ2-1 and V is TRBV5-1, with TRBD1 identical over 9 bases. CDR1 and CDR2 from the germline V gene are SGHRS and YFSETQ. This CDR3 has 15 amino acids. With V trimmed by 4 bases and J by 4 bases, 6 bases remained unmatched. The CDR3 DNA sequence: TGCGCCAGCAGCCCCGGGACAGGGACATACAATGAGCAGTTCTTC. Its translation: CASSPGTGTYNEQFF.

This chain uses TRBV14 with TRBJ2-3; D may be TRBD1 (6 bases). CDR1 is SGHDN, CDR2 FVKESK, per germline. CDR3 size: 17 residues. Trimming stripped 4 bases from V and 1 base from J, with 18 bases between. The CDR3 reads CASSRITGSRGTDTQYF. DNA for the CDR3: TGTGCCAGCAGCCGTATTACAGGGTCTCGGGGCACAGATACGCAGTATTTT.

V usage is TRBV7-8 and J usage is TRBJ2-7; 7 bases map to TRBD1. The germline gives CDR1 SGHVS, CDR2 FQNEAQ. This CDR3 spans 14 amino acids. V was clipped by 4 bases and J by 5 bases; unmatched bases: 8. The CDR3 nucleotides read TGTGCCAGCAGCTCCATCAGGGACAGACACGAGCAGTACTTC. Translating it yields CASSSIRDRHEQYF.

V and J are TRBV18 and TRBJ2-5, with D hard to call. Trimming pared 2 bases from V and 5 bases from J, leaving 6 bases between. The CDR3 has 12 residues. Germline-derived CDR1 and CDR2 are KGHSH and LQKENI. DNA of the CDR3: TGTGCCAGCTCACCATTAGGCGAGACCCAGTACTTC. It encodes CASSPLGETQYF.

The chain uses TRBV7-9 and TRBJ2-1; TRBD1 matches at 8 bases. Trimming removed 5 bases from V and 4 bases from J; junction bases left unmatched: 7. The CDR3 is 15 residues long. The germline gives CDR1 SEHNR, CDR2 FQNEAQ (reference sequence). DNA for the CDR3: TGTGCCAGCAGCCTGAGGACAGGGTCTTACAATGAGCAGTTCTTC. This sequence encodes CASSLRTGSYNEQFF.

The CDR3 reads CASSWTPTGNTEAFF. For the CDR3, the DNA is TGTGCCAGCAGCTGGACACCGACAGGGAACACTGAAGCTTTCTTT. J is TRBJ1-1 and V is TRBV5-6, with D perhaps matching TRBD1 (6 bases). The V and J ends lost 3 bases and 1 base respectively, with 13 bases between them. The germline V gene encodes CDR1 SGHDT and CDR2 YYEEEE. The CDR3 extends over 15 amino acids.